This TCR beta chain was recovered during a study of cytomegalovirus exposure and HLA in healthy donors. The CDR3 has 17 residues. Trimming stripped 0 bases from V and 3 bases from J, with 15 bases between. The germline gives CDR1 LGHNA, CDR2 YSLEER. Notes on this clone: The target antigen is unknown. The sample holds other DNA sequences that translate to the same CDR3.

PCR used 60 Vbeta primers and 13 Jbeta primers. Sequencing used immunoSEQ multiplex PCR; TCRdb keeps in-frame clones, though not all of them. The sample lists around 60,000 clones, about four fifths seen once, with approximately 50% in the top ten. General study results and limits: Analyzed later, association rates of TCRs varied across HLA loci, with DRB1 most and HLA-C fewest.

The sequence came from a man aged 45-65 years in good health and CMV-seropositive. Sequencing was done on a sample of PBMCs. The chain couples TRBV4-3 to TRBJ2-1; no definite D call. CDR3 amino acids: CASSQDPIVLIYNEQFF. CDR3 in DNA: TGCGCCAGCAGCCAAGATCCGATCGTACTCATCTACAATGAGCAGTTCTTC.